What follows is one TCR beta chain and its context. Its antigen is still unknown. The data were obtained in a study of cytomegalovirus exposure and HLA in healthy donors. Study results and caveats: Later analysis identified about 18,000 TCR beta sequences associated with HLA alleles, using a false discovery rate threshold of 0.05.

13 Jbeta primers and 60 Vbeta primers were used for the PCR. Assay used: immunoSEQ multiplex PCR; TCRdb lists only in-frame clones, some missing. The table lists under 300,000 clones, 75% to 90% of them singletons, with about 4% in the top ten. The V and J ends lost 5 bases and 7 bases, in that order; junction bases with no gene match: 5. CDR1 and CDR2 (germline): MNHEY, SMNVEV (reference sequence). The CDR3 length is 14 residues. Material for sequencing was PBMCs. The source of this sequence is a man aged 35 to 55 in good health and CMV-seropositive. The rearrangement joins TRBV27 to TRBJ2-1; 10 bases fit TRBD2. CDR3 nucleotides: TGTGCCAGCAGTCAGAGCGGGAGGGAAAATGAGCAGTTCTTC. Translated: CASSQSGRENEQFF.